This T cell receptor beta chain was retrieved from a study of cytomegalovirus exposure and HLA in healthy donors. The CDR3 extends over 13 amino acids. The germline CDR1 and CDR2 sequences are MNHNY and SVGAGI (reference sequence). The junction had 8 bases not matched to a gene; V was cut back by 7 bases and J by 7 bases. Comments on this clone: Its antigen is undetermined.

Study outcomes and limitations: The TCR clusters that emerged in the first cohort tended, a later analysis found, to co-occur in the 95 to 150 validation repertoires. In vitro work confirmed that three CMV-associated chains recognize CMV antigens.

The data were produced by immunoSEQ multiplex PCR, yet TCRdb's version contains in-frame clones alone and is incomplete. The table shows hundreds of thousands of clones, with more than 75% occurring only once. The sample comprised PBMCs. This rearrangement joins TRBV6-6 to TRBJ2-7; TRBD1 aligns across 9 bases. The receptor was isolated from a woman aged 18-30 years in good health and CMV-seronegative. The CDR3 region has the DNA TGTGCCAGCACCTGGGACAGGGCTATTGAGCAGTACTTC. Its protein is CASTWDRAIEQYF.